This T cell receptor (beta chain) was profiled in a study of T-cell reconstitution after alpha-beta-depleted transplantation in children. Overall study results and limits: Surviving recipient T cells and thymic progenitors accounted for the high day-60 TCRbeta diversity observed in some patients. Where alpha-beta T cells came from about two months after transplant was reportedly several hundred expanded graft clones. One year after transplant, T-cell counts and diversity came mostly from newly produced T cells.

This clonotype was observed many times. Its antigen is unknown. Molecular barcoding with unique molecular identifiers was used for the TCRbeta library. TCRdb fed the PCR reads into MiXCR, producing one record per CDR3 protein. The repertoire holds 80,000 to 100,000 distinct CDR3 sequences, with under 25% as singletons. Germline-derived CDR1 and CDR2 are LNHNV and YYDKDF (reference sequence). The CDR3 loop spans 14 amino acids. V gave up 6 bases and J gave up 0 bases, with 12 bases separating them. This receptor was obtained from a boy younger than 10 with acute lymphoblastic leukemia, due to receive a stem cell transplant. J is TRBJ2-7 and V is TRBV15; either TRBD1 or TRBD2 may fit D (5 bases each). Here the sequenced sample was PBMCs, taken before TCRalphabeta/CD19-depleted stem cell transplant. CDR3 sequence: CATRAGTSSYEQYF. The DNA for the CDR3 is TGTGCCACCAGAGCCGGGACGTCCTCCTACGAGCAGTACTTC.